This note documents a single T cell receptor (beta chain) sequence. Its target is unknown. This sample is drawn from a study of T cell responses to AZD1222 COVID-19 vaccine. The CDR3 covers 16 residues. Losses at the gene ends were 7 bases for V and 1 base for J; bases not matched to a gene: 7. Germline V CDR1 and CDR2: MNHNY, SVGAGI (reference sequence). Libraries were prepared by immunoSEQ multiplex PCR; TCRdb keeps only in-frame clonotypes and omits some of them. Among roughly 190,000 clones listed, approximately 94% were seen once. Study-level points and caveats: Reportedly, close to half of spike-specific TCRs are directed against unmutated variant regions. The study found Spike-specific TCR breadth and depth rose after two AZD1222 doses. Sampled repertoires all dated from after the peak T cell response. In a largely white British group with more females than males, clonal diversity was possibly underestimated.

The J gene is TRBJ2-1, the V gene TRBV6-6, with 10 bases that match TRBD2. The receptor's source is an adult who received the MenACWY meningococcal vaccine as a control. Sequencing was performed on peripheral blood, taken 28 days after the second dose of the MenACWY control vaccine. The CDR3 reads CASTGAGGGSYNEQFF. In nucleotides, the CDR3 is TGTGCCAGCACTGGAGCGGGAGGGGGGTCCTACAATGAGCAGTTCTTC.